This TCR beta chain was captured in a study of shared T cell receptors in the human thymus (dated by TCRdb to the early 2020s). Regarding the complete study: The study examined how self-reactive, shared T-cell receptor alpha chains are generated in the human thymus.

V is cut back by 8 bases and J by 10 bases, with 17 bases in the junction unmatched. From its cysteine to its phenylalanine, the CDR3 spans 15 amino acids. Only the CDR3 DNA is retained, 45 bases long and in frame from the first base. Based on the germline V gene, the CDR1 and CDR2 sequences are MNHEY and SVGAGI. Libraries were constructed by the immunoSEQ multiplex PCR assay. Entries here come from immuneACCESS through TCRdb and include only in-frame sequences with V and J called. Some clones fail to appear in such tables; in the studies checked, an unresolved V gene covers under half of the shortfall, and the cause of the remainder is unknown. Present in this sample are about 660,000 clones, roughly 90% of which were seen just once. The ten largest make up roughly 0.0097% of the sample. As for this clone: Its antigen is still unknown. No base quality values were provided; no much bigger clone lies one nucleotide off.

This sample was shared with a second study, whose subject was human thymus T cells. That second report states: Immunologically healthy infants undergoing open corrective cardiac surgery for congenital heart defects in Finland were used as donors. Thymus tissue was collected as surgical resects that were removed during corrective cardiac surgery. V and J gene segment usage appeared biased in both thymic and peripheral blood repertoires. The related research found that thymic TCR repertoires overlapped highly between unrelated individuals. The study described the TCR alpha and beta repertoires in about eight infant thymus samples and four matching peripheral blood samples. The cohort included more than 5 male and two female infants, with donor ages spanning 7 to 244 days. Thymocytes were released mechanically from tissue and stored at -70 °C as pellets of roughly 9-32 million cells. A QIAsymphony instrument was used to extract genomic DNA from the frozen cell pellets. The immunoSEQ multiplex PCR assay was used to amplify the TCRB and TCRAD loci from a standardized amount of quality-controlled genomic DNA. The amplicons covered the V(D)J region and were long enough to include the CDR3 and to identify the V and J genes. The commercial immunoSEQ service was used to sequence amplicons on an Illumina platform. Primer bias and sequencing errors were corrected using previously described methods, and TCRAD and TCRB definitions followed the IMGT database. Analysis of the repertoires was done with immunoSEQ Analyzer 3.0 and VDJTools and included basic statistics, V/J segment usage, diversity estimates, rarefaction and pairwise overlap. Chao1, ChaoE, Efron-Thisted, Shannon and inverse Simpson indices were used to estimate diversity, which was also estimated on datasets down-sampled to the smallest sample. For repertoire overlap, CDR3 nucleotide sequence, V gene and J gene had to match strictly, and clustering was done by Jaccard-based multidimensional scaling. On average, thymus samples gave roughly 800,000 unique TCRB clonotypes, whereas blood samples gave about 84,000.

The TCR was taken from a boy under two years old with a congenital heart defect. Donor details come from another sample of the same person, matched by shared clones. The chain is made from TRBV6-5 and TRBJ1-2, and 9 junction bases match TRBD1. Source material: thymocytes. The CDR3 in this case is CASVPWDRVLCDYTF. The nucleotides read TGTGCCAGCGTCCCTTGGGACAGGGTACTATGTGACTACACCTTC.